This T cell receptor beta chain derives from a study of cytomegalovirus exposure and HLA in healthy donors. Whole-study context: Later, an analysis reported that the 120 or so validation repertoires had used the same platform as the approximately 600 first-cohort repertoires. Study outcomes and limitations: That first-cohort TCR clusters tended to co-occur in the roughly 120 validation repertoires was found in a later analysis. Some TCR beta chains (about 180 of them) were listed as cytomegalovirus-associated. The study found most TCR sequences rare, yet found some public TCRs in many donors.

This CDR3 is built from 14 residues. Germline V gene data show CDR1 as MDHEN and CDR2 as SYDVKM. Trimming cost V 6 bases and J 2 bases, with 11 bases left between them. The table came from immunoSEQ multiplex PCR; TCRdb's copy has only in-frame clones and leaves some out. The sample consists of over 50,000 clones, less than 96% of them appearing once. Notes on this clone: Its antigen is as yet unknown.

The clonotype comes from a young woman in good health and CMV-seronegative. Sequences were obtained from PBMCs. The chain uses TRBV28 and TRBJ1-5; TRBD1 might be the D (6 bases). The CDR3 DNA follows: TGTGCCAGCAGCCAGGGGTGGGGCAATCAGCCCCAGCATTTT. Its translation is CASSQGWGNQPQHF.